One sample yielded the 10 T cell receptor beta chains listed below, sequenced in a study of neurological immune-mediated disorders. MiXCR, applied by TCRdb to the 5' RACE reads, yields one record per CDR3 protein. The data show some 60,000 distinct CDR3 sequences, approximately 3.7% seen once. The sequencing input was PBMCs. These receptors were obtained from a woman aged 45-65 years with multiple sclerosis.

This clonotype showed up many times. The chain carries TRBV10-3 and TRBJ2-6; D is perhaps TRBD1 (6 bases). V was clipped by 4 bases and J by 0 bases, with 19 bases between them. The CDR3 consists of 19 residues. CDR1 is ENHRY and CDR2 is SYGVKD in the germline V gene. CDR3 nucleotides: TGTGCCATCAGTGGCGTGGCAAGGGGGATCCTCTCTGGGGCCAACGTCCTGACTTTC. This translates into CAISGVARGILSGANVLTF.

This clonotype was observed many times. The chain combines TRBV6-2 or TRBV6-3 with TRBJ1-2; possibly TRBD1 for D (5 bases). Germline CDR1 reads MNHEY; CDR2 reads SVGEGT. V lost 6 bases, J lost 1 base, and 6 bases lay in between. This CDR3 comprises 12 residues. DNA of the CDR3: TGTGCCAGCAGCGACAGTAACTATGGCTACACCTTC. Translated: CASSDSNYGYTF.

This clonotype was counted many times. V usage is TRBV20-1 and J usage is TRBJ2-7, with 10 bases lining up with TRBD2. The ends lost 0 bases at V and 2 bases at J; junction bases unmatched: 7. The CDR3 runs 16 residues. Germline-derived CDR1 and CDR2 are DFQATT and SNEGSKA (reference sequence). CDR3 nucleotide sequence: TGCAGTGCTAGAGATCCTAAAGGACTAGCGGCCTACGAGCAGTACTTC. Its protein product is CSARDPKGLAAYEQYF.

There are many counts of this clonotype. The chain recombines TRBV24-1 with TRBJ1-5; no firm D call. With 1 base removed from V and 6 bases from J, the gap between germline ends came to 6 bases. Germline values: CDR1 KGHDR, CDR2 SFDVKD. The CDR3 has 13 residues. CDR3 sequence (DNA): TGTGCCACCAGTGATTTTGAGGGTCAGCCCCAGCATTTT. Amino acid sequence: CATSDFEGQPQHF.

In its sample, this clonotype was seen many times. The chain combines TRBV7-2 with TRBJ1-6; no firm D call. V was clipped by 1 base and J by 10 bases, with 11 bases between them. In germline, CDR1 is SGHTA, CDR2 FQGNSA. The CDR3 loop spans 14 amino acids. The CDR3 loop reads CASSLVRSRSPLHF. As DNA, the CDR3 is TGTGCCAGCAGCTTAGTACGCTCTCGGTCACCCCTCCACTTT.

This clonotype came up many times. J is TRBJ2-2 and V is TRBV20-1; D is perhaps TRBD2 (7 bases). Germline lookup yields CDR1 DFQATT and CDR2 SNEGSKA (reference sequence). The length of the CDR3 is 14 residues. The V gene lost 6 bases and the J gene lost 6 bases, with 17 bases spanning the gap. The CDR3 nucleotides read TGCAGTGCGTACAGGGCCGGGGGGCCCGGGGAGCTGTTTTTT. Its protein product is CSAYRAGGPGELFF.

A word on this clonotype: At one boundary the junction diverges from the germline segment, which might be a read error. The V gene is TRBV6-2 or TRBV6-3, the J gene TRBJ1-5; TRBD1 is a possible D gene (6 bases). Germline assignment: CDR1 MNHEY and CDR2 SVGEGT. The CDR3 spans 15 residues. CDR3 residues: CASSPRGAGNQPQNF. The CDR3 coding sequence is TGTGCCAGCAGCCCTCGGGGGGCCGGCAATCAGCCCCAGAATTTT.

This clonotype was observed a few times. The DNA of the CDR3 is TGCAGTGCCTTGGGGAGTTACGAGCAGTACTTC. Residues: CSALGSYEQYF. The V and J genes are TRBV20-1 and TRBJ2-7; tentatively, D is TRBD2 (5 bases). V was pared by 6 bases and J by 4 bases, with 10 bases between. Germline loops: CDR1 DFQATT, CDR2 SNEGSKA (reference sequence). The length of the CDR3 is 11 residues.

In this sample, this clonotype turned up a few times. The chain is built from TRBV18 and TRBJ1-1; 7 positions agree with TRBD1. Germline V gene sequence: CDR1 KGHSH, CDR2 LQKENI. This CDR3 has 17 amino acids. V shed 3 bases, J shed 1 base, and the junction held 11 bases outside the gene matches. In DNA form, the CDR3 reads TGTGCCAGCTCACCCGATGCTAGGACAGGAAAGAACACTGAAGCTTTCTTT. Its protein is CASSPDARTGKNTEAFF.

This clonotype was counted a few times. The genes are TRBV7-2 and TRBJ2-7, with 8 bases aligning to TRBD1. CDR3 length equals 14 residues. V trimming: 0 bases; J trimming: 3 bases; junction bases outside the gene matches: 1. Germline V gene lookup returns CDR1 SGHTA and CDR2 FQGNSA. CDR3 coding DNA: TGTGCCAGCAGCTTAGCGACAGGGGACTACGAGCAGTACTTC. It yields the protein CASSLATGDYEQYF.